Shown below are 21 T cell receptor beta chains from a single sample sequenced in a study of CD8 T cells in Susac syndrome (dated by TCRdb to about 2019). The method behind the library was the immunoSEQ multiplex PCR assay. RNA was extracted with the RNeasy kit and roughly 0.45 to 1 ug was reverse transcribed using random hexamers. The public reads were run again by TCRdb, first through fastp at Q25 and then through MiXCR, and only productive beta chains were kept. Each entry is one CDR3 protein sequence, shown with its most common DNA and genes. The sample table shows around 200,000 distinct CDR3 sequences, and around 94% are seen once. Together, the top ten hold 0.099% of the sample. Source material: CD4+ T cells from PBMCs. The receptors derive from a human donor with Susac syndrome.

This clonotype showed up just once. The CDR3 DNA reads TGTGCCAGCAGTTCCGCTCGGAGGGGATTAGGAACCAAAAACATTCAGTACTTC. As protein: CASSSARRGLGTKNIQYF. The chain links TRBV12-3 or TRBV12-4 to TRBJ2-4, with a possible D match to TRBD2 (6 bases). The CDR3 covers 18 residues. Trimming stripped 4 bases from V and 2 bases from J, with 21 bases between.

The chain recombines TRBV4-2 with TRBJ1-5; TRBD1 is a possible D gene (6 bases). Germline CDR1 LGHNA, CDR2 YNFKEQ. This CDR3 region has 14 residues. V lost 1 base to trimming and J lost 4 bases, with 8 bases between them. This CDR3 reads CASSQGRGNQPQHF. CDR3 in DNA: TGTGCCAGCAGCCAAGGCAGGGGAAATCAGCCCCAGCATTTT.

The genes are TRBV29-1 and TRBJ2-3, with D hard to call. Germline V gene sequence: CDR1 SQVTM, CDR2 ANQGSEA. This CDR3 has 13 amino acids. V was pared by 4 bases and J by 4 bases, with 12 bases between. This CDR3 reads CSVGTLSADTQYF. DNA of the CDR3: TGCAGCGTTGGAACCTTAAGCGCAGATACGCAGTATTTT.

The V call is TRBV29-1, the J call TRBJ1-1; 11 bases agree with TRBD1. Per the germline V gene, CDR1 is SQVTM and CDR2 is ANQGSEA. V lost 4 bases to trimming and J lost 10 bases; unmatched junction nucleotides: 8. The CDR3 extends over 13 amino acids. CDR3 sequence reads: CSVGAGTGGAAFF. CDR3 coding DNA: TGCAGCGTTGGGGCCGGGACAGGGGGAGCAGCTTTCTTT.

This chain connects TRBV7-3 to TRBJ1-2, with 9 bases identical to TRBD1. Trimming cost V 0 bases and J 7 bases; bases outside gene matches: 12. Germline CDR1 SGHTA, CDR2 FQGTGA. The CDR3 is made up of 17 amino acids. The CDR3 DNA reads as TGTGCCAGCAGCTTAACCCGGGACAGGGCGATTGAGGGTGGCTACACCTTC. Protein product: CASSLTRDRAIEGGYTF. The full variable domain, rest sourced from reference TRBV7-3 and TRBJ1-2, is GAGVSQTPSNKVTEKGKYVELRCDPISGHTALYWYRQSLGQGPEFLIYFQGTGAADDSGLPNDRFFAVRPEGSVSTLKIQRTERGDSAVYLCASSLTRDRAIEGGYTFGSGTRLTVV.

The genes are TRBV5-1 and TRBJ2-2; TRBD2 is a possible D gene (5 bases). The germline V gene encodes CDR1 SGHRS and CDR2 YFSETQ. V lost 1 base and J 8 bases, leaving 15 bases between the germline ends. The CDR3 loop spans 15 amino acids. The CDR3 loop is CASSLRAGEQGELFF. The CDR3 DNA is TGCGCCAGCAGCTTGCGTGCCGGGGAACAAGGGGAGCTGTTTTTT. The full variable domain, with the rest looked up from reference TRBV5-1 and TRBJ2-2, is KAGVTQTPRYLIKTRGQQVTLSCSPISGHRSVSWYQQTPGQGLQFLFEYFSETQRNKGNFPGRFSGRQFSNSRSEMNVSTLELGDSALYLCASSLRAGEQGELFFGEGSRLTVL.

This chain joins TRBV30 and TRBJ1-6; D gene ambiguous. Germline V CDR1 and CDR2: GTSNPN, SVGIG (reference sequence). Trimming cost V 3 bases and J 0 bases, with 9 bases left between them. The CDR3 has 15 residues. The CDR3 region is CAWSPASSYNSPLHF. Here the CDR3 DNA reads TGTGCCTGGAGCCCGGCGTCCTCCTATAATTCACCCCTCCACTTT.

The chain combines TRBV30 with TRBJ1-5; D is uncertain. The CDR3 extends over 13 amino acids. Per the germline V gene, CDR1 is GTSNPN and CDR2 is SVGIG (reference sequence). V lost 1 base and J lost 2, with 6 bases in between. The CDR3 DNA reads TGTGCCTGGAGTGGTGGGGGCAATCAGCCCCAGCATTTT. As protein: CAWSGGGNQPQHF.

This chain connects TRBV6-5 to TRBJ2-5; D not certain. This CDR3 region has 13 residues. V was trimmed by 0 bases and J by 1 base, leaving 3 bases between them. The V gene's germline CDR1 is MNHEY and CDR2 SVGAGI. CDR3 nucleotide sequence: TGTGCCAGCAGTTACTCTTTCCAAGAGACCCAGTACTTC. This gives the protein CASSYSFQETQYF.

The chain combines TRBV20-1 with TRBJ2-5, with D perhaps matching TRBD1 or TRBD2 (5 bases each). The CDR3 consists of 14 residues. The germline V gene encodes CDR1 DFQATT and CDR2 SNEGSKA (reference sequence). V was pared by 0 bases and J by 4 bases, with 12 bases between. The CDR3 sequence: CSARDSQGRETQYF. The CDR3 region has the DNA TGCAGTGCTAGAGATAGTCAGGGACGAGAGACCCAGTACTTC.

V and J are TRBV9 and TRBJ2-3, with 10 nucleotides matching TRBD2. With V trimmed by 3 bases and J by 8 bases, 9 bases remained unmatched. In germline, CDR1 is SGDLS, CDR2 YYNGEE. This CDR3 has 15 amino acids. This CDR3 reads CASSGQLAGSATQYF. Written as DNA, the CDR3 is TGTGCCAGCAGCGGACAACTAGCGGGAAGCGCTACGCAGTATTTT.

The chain couples TRBV19 to TRBJ1-5; no reliable D call. This CDR3 contains 12 residues. Germline V gives CDR1 LNHDA, CDR2 SQIVND (reference sequence). Between the trimmed V and J ends, which lost 8 bases and 4 bases, there was a span of 9 bases. CDR3: CASDTLNQPQHF. CDR3 DNA: TGTGCCAGTGATACACTGAATCAGCCCCAGCATTTT. The full variable domain, completed using reference TRBV19 and TRBJ1-5, is DGGITQSPKYLFRKEGQNVTLSCEQNLNHDAMYWYRQDPGQGLRLIYYSQIVNDFQKGDIAEGYSVSREKKESFPLTVTSAQKNPTAFYLCASDTLNQPQHFGDGTRLSIL.

The J gene is TRBJ1-2, the V gene TRBV19, with D unclear. V gave up 5 bases and J gave up 2 bases, with 12 bases separating them. The CDR3 length is 14 residues. Germline CDR1 is LNHDA and CDR2 is SQIVND (reference sequence). The CDR3 DNA reads as TGTGCCAGTAGTCGCACTATTACCAACTATGGCTACACCTTC. This translates into CASSRTITNYGYTF. The variable domain in full, completed from reference TRBV19 and TRBJ1-2, reads DGGITQSPKYLFRKEGQNVTLSCEQNLNHDAMYWYRQDPGQGLRLIYYSQIVNDFQKGDIAEGYSVSREKKESFPLTVTSAQKNPTAFYLCASSRTITNYGYTFGSGTRLTVV.

The J gene is TRBJ2-2, the V gene TRBV11-2; maybe TRBD2 (6 bases). This CDR3 is 14 amino acids long. Deletions cut 8 bases from V and 1 base from J, with 11 bases between. CDR1 and CDR2 from the germline V gene are SGHAT and FQNNGV. The CDR3 reads CASGGSGNTGELFF. CDR3 nucleotides: TGTGCCAGCGGCGGTAGCGGGAACACCGGGGAGCTGTTTTTT.

This CDR3 is CSVEPRDDTEAFF. The CDR3 DNA follows: TGCAGCGTTGAACCCAGGGATGATACTGAAGCTTTCTTT. The chain combines TRBV29-1 with TRBJ1-1; the D gene is possibly TRBD1 (5 bases). Germline V CDR1 and CDR2: SQVTM, ANQGSEA. The germline V and J ends were trimmed by 2 bases and 5 bases, with 12 bases remaining between them. The CDR3 contains 13 residues. Full variable domain (rest looked up from reference TRBV29-1 and TRBJ1-1): SAVISQKPSRDICQRGTSLTIQCQVDSQVTMMFWYRQQPGQSLTLIATANQGSEATYESGFVIDKFPISRPNLTFSTLTVSNMSPEDSSIYLCSVEPRDDTEAFFGQGTRLTVV.

This chain joins TRBV30 and TRBJ2-5; D is possibly TRBD1 (6 bases). CDR1 is GTSNPN and CDR2 is SVGIG in the germline V gene (reference sequence). The CDR3 is 11 amino acids. V lost 8 bases and J 4 bases, leaving 11 bases between the germline ends. CDR3 protein: CARGNPETQYF. CDR3 DNA sequence: TGTGCCAGGGGGAATCCAGAGACCCAGTACTTC.

The V gene is TRBV3-1, the J gene TRBJ1-3, with D perhaps TRBD1 (5 bases). V gave up 6 bases and J gave up 4 bases, with 13 bases separating them. CDR1 and CDR2 (germline): LGHDT, YNNKEL (reference sequence). This CDR3 contains 14 residues. CDR3 DNA sequence: TGTGCCAGCAGTGAACCAGGGCCAGGAAACACCATATATTTT. Protein product: CASSEPGPGNTIYF.

The gene calls are TRBV20-1 and TRBJ2-3; D remains unclear. CDR1 DFQATT and CDR2 SNEGSKA come from the germline V gene (reference sequence). V lost 7 bases and J lost 0, with 14 bases in between. CDR3 length equals 14 residues. The CDR3 DNA is TGCAGTGGAAGTGGGCTCGTTAGCACAGATACGCAGTATTTT. Its protein is CSGSGLVSTDTQYF.

The table lists this clonotype with a count of one. The CDR3 protein is CASSENPPGAGEKLFF. The DNA of the CDR3 is TGTGCCAGCAGTGAAAATCCCCCAGGGGCAGGCGAAAAACTGTTTTTT. The chain recombines TRBV2 with TRBJ1-4, with D maybe TRBD1 (6 bases). The CDR3 runs 16 residues. Looked up from germline, CDR1 is SNHLY and CDR2 is FYNNEI. V was pared by 2 bases and J by 8 bases, with 18 bases between.

V and J are TRBV7-9 and TRBJ2-3; possibly TRBD2 for D (5 bases). This CDR3 is built from 14 residues. V lost 5 bases, J lost 4 bases, and 13 bases lay in between. Germline CDR1 reads SEHNR; CDR2 reads FQNEAQ (reference sequence). The CDR3 spells CASSESGRADTQYF. In DNA, the CDR3 is TGTGCCAGCAGCGAAAGCGGTAGGGCAGATACGCAGTATTTT.

The chain couples TRBV20-1 to TRBJ1-1, with 11 bases that match TRBD1. V was clipped by 5 bases and J by 6 bases; unmatched bases: 5. There are 13 residues in the CDR3. The germline CDR1 and CDR2 sequences are DFQATT and SNEGSKA (reference sequence). CDR3 DNA: TGCAGTGCTGGGACAGGGGGGAGTCCTGAAGCTTTCTTT. Protein sequence: CSAGTGGSPEAFF.